The rows below give T cell receptor beta chains drawn from one sample of a study of sequential checkpoint blockade in melanoma. Profiling relied on immunoSEQ multiplex PCR, and the TCRdb table lists in-frame clones only, not all of them. The data contain fewer than 15,000 clones, approximately 76% of them singletons. Sequencing used CD8+ T cells sorted from blood (inferred from file names), obtained from a patient given nivolumab and ipilimumab in sequence. All receptors come from a human patient with melanoma. Some clones in this sample may be carry-over from other donors' samples. The CDR3 runs from the conserved cysteine through the conserved F or W. Fields, in order: D gene, V gene, J gene, clone size, CDR3 DNA, CDR3 protein. A D gene is named only where the DNA matches it firmly. Only part of the rows carry a size: once, few, many, or a class if the clone is expanded.

>NA|TRBV14|TRBJ2-7|NA
TGTGCCAGCAGCCAAGGAACACGACTCTACGAGCAGTACTTC
CASSQGTRLYEQYF
>TRBD1|TRBV2|TRBJ1-3|NA
TGTGCCAGCAGCGAGGGACAGGGGGCAAGAGGAAACACCATATATTTT
CASSEGQGARGNTIYF
>NA|TRBV9|TRBJ2-7|NA
TGTGCCAGCAGCGTCCGGGGGAACGAGCAGTACTTC
CASSVRGNEQYF
>NA|TRBV28|TRBJ2-1|NA
TGTGCCAGCAGCAACAGAGAGCAGTTCTTC
CASSNREQFF
>NA|TRBV2|TRBJ2-1|NA
TGTGCCAGTTTAATCCCCTACGCCCACAATGAGCAGTTCTTC
CASLIPYAHNEQFF
>NA|TRBV4-2|TRBJ1-2|NA
TGTGCCAGCAGCCAAGATGGACGTAGCGGGGGCTACACCTTC
CASSQDGRSGGYTF
>TRBD2|TRBV7-2|TRBJ2-5|NA
TGTGCCAGCAGCCTGACTAGCGGAGACCAAGAGACCCAGTACTTC
CASSLTSGDQETQYF
>NA|TRBV19|TRBJ2-7|NA
TGTGCCAGTAGTGTCCGGAACTACTACGAGCAGTACTTC
CASSVRNYYEQYF
>TRBD1|TRBV6-5|TRBJ2-1|NA
TGTGCCAGCAGTTACCAGACAGGGCTAAATGAGCAGTTCTTC
CASSYQTGLNEQFF
>NA|TRBV5-6|TRBJ1-4|NA
TGTGCCAGCAGCTTGTGGGGAGGGGATGAAAAACTGTTTTTT
CASSLWGGDEKLFF
>TRBD1|TRBV5-1|TRBJ2-7|NA
TGCGCCAGCAGCGCCTGGACAGGGTACTCCTACGAGCAGTACTTC
CASSAWTGYSYEQYF
>NA|TRBV11-2|TRBJ1-2|medium-sized
TGTGCCAGCAGCTTAGCAGGGGCCGGGCCTGGCTACACCTTC
CASSLAGAGPGYTF
>NA|TRBV4-3|TRBJ2-7|NA
TGCGCCAGCAGCCAAGGCGGATACTACGAGCAGTACTTC
CASSQGGYYEQYF
>NA|TRBV19|TRBJ1-1|few
TGTGCCAGTAGTCCAAGGACAGAACTGATGAACACTGAAGCTTTCTTT
CASSPRTELMNTEAFF
>NA|TRBV27|TRBJ2-2|NA
TGTGCCAGCAGCCAAGGGGGTTGGTACACCGGGGAGCTGTTTTTT
CASSQGGWYTGELFF
>TRBD1|TRBV4-3|TRBJ2-7|NA
TGCGCCAGCAGCCAAGGGTGGCAGGGGGCCCACGAGCAGTACTTC
CASSQGWQGAHEQYF
>NA|TRBV4-1|TRBJ2-2|NA
TGCGCCAGCAGCCAAAAAGGAGGGACGATGGGCACCGGGGAGCTGTTTTTT
CASSQKGGTMGTGELFF
>NA|TRBV15|TRBJ1-1|NA
TGTGCCACCAGCAGAGAGTCAGGAACTGAAGCTTTCTTT
CATSRESGTEAFF
>NA|TRBV13|TRBJ1-3|NA
TGTGCCAGCAGCCCGGAAACAGGCGAAGGGCCGGAAAACACCATATATTTT
CASSPETGEGPENTIYF
>NA|TRBV7-9|TRBJ2-7|NA
TGTGCCAGCAGCATGGGGCAAGTCCGCGAGCAGTACTTC
CASSMGQVREQYF
>NA|TRBV7-2|TRBJ1-4|NA
TGTGCCAGCAGCCGATACAGGCTAGGCGATGAAAAACTGTTTTTT
CASSRYRLGDEKLFF
>TRBD2|TRBV7-9|TRBJ2-1|NA
TGTGCCAGCAGCTTTCTAGCGGGGGGGCGGGAGGAGCAGTTCTTC
CASSFLAGGREEQFF
>TRBD1|TRBV27|TRBJ1-2|NA
TGTGCCAGCAGAGGGGGCGGCTATGGCTACACCTTC
CASRGGGYGYTF
>TRBD1|TRBV29-1|TRBJ1-4|NA
TGCAGCGTTGAAGATAGGGACAGTAATGAAAAACTGTTTTTT
CSVEDRDSNEKLFF
>TRBD1|TRBV11-1|TRBJ1-2|NA
TGTGCCAGCAGCTTAGAGGAACAGGGGAGTGTAGGCTACACCTTC
CASSLEEQGSVGYTF
>NA|TRBV4-2|TRBJ2-1|NA
TGTGCCAGCAGCCAGCCTGTGCTGGGGGCCTCAGGGAACAATGAGCAGTTCTTC
CASSQPVLGASGNNEQFF
>TRBD1|TRBV28|TRBJ1-5|few
TGTGCCAGCAGTCCAAGACAGGGTGACCAGCCCCAGCATTTT
CASSPRQGDQPQHF
>TRBD2|TRBV7-8|TRBJ2-5|NA
TGTGCCAGCTCCTTGACTAGCGGGGACTTAGAGACCCAGTACTTC
CASSLTSGDLETQYF
>NA|TRBV7-2|TRBJ1-6|NA
TGTGCCAGCAGCTTCGGGTCGGGGGCCCTCCACTTT
CASSFGSGALHF
>TRBD1|TRBV9|TRBJ1-2|NA
TGTGCCAGCAGCGTTGACAGGGCCTATGGCTACACCTTC
CASSVDRAYGYTF
>NA|TRBV6-5|TRBJ1-6|NA
TGTGCCAGCAGCATTAGAAACTATAATTCACCCCTCCACTTT
CASSIRNYNSPLHF
>NA|TRBV6-6|TRBJ1-1|NA
TGTGCCAGCGAGGGAACATTTGAAGCTTTCTTT
CASEGTFEAFF
>TRBD1|TRBV13|TRBJ2-5|NA
TGTGCCAGCAGCTTTGGACAGGGACAACAAGCGACCCAGTACTTC
CASSFGQGQQATQYF
>TRBD1|TRBV2|TRBJ2-2|NA
TGTGCCAGCAGGTCCGGGACAGGGTCCACCGGGGAGCTGTTTTTT
CASRSGTGSTGELFF
>NA|TRBV7-8|TRBJ2-5|NA
TGTGCCAGCAGCTTCCGGGATATTCTTGAGACCCAGTACTTC
CASSFRDILETQYF
>TRBD1|TRBV5-1|TRBJ2-3|few
TGCGCCAGCAGCCTGGACAGGCGGACGCAGTATTTT
CASSLDRRTQYF
>TRBD1|TRBV7-4|TRBJ1-1|few
TGTGCCAGCAGCACCCATGAGTACAGGGGTTTGGGCACTGAAGCTTTCTTT
CASSTHEYRGLGTEAFF
>NA|TRBV27|TRBJ2-7|NA
TGTGCCAGCAGTTTAAGGGGGTATCTTCAGGACGAGCAGTACTTC
CASSLRGYLQDEQYF
>TRBD1|TRBV7-9|TRBJ2-7|NA
TGTGCCAGCAGCTACCCCTCGGGACAGGGGAAGTACGAGCAGTACTTC
CASSYPSGQGKYEQYF
>TRBD1|TRBV7-7|TRBJ2-5|NA
TGTGCCAGCAGCTTAGCGACGGGACAGACAGAGACCCAGTACTTC
CASSLATGQTETQYF
>TRBD2|TRBV7-9|TRBJ2-6|NA
TGTGCCAGCAGTTTTAATTGGCGGGGGACCCCCTCTGGGGCCAACGTCCTGACTTTC
CASSFNWRGTPSGANVLTF
>NA|TRBV7-3|TRBJ2-2|NA
TGTGCCAGCAGTTCATCGGGGTCCGGGGAGCTGTTTTTT
CASSSSGSGELFF
>TRBD2|TRBV7-9|TRBJ2-1|once
TGTGCCAGCAGCCTCCGGACTAGCGGGGCCATCAATGAGCAGTTCTTC
CASSLRTSGAINEQFF
>TRBD1|TRBV7-8|TRBJ2-7|NA
TGTGCCAGCAGCACTAGGGGGCACTTGCCCTACGAGCAGTACTTC
CASSTRGHLPYEQYF
>NA|TRBV6-4|TRBJ2-7|NA
TGTGCCAGCACCACAACCAGGAAGATAAGAGACGTATTGTCCTACGAGCAGTACTTC
CASTTTRKIRDVLSYEQYF
>TRBD1|TRBV9|TRBJ2-7|NA
TGTGCCAGCAGCGTAGCGAAGACAGGGACCTACGAGCAGTACTTC
CASSVAKTGTYEQYF
>NA|TRBV11-2|TRBJ1-1|NA
TGTGCCAGCAGCCATGGCGGGGTGGAAGCTTTCTTT
CASSHGGVEAFF